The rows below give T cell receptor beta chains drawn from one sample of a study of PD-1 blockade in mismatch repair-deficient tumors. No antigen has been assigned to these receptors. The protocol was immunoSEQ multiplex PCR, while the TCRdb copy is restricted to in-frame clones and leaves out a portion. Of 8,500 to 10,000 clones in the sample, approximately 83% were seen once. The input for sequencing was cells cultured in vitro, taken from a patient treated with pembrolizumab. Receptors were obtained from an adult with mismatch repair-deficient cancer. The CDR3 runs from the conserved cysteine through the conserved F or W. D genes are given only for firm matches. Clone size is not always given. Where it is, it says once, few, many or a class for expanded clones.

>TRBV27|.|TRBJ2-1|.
TGTGCCAGCAGTTTATTGGGGGGAGCCTCCTACAATGAGCAGTTCTTC
CASSLLGGASYNEQFF
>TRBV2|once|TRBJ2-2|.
TGTGCCAGCAAACTTAGGGAGAACACCGGGGAGCTGTTTTTT
CASKLRENTGELFF
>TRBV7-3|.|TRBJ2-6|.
TGTGCCAGCAGCTTTGCTACTGGGGCCAACGTCCTGACTTTC
CASSFATGANVLTF
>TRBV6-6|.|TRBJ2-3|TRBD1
TGTGCCAGCAGGCGGACAGGGGGCATCGATACGCAGTATTTT
CASRRTGGIDTQYF
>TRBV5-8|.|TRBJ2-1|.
TGTGCCAGCAGCGGGTGGGCCGGTGACAATGAGCAGTTCTTC
CASSGWAGDNEQFF
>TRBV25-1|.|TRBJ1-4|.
TGTGCCAGCAGTGAAGGGCATAATGAAAAACTGTTTTTT
CASSEGHNEKLFF
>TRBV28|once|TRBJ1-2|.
TGTGCCAGCACAACGTCTATAGATGGCTACACCTTC
CASTTSIDGYTF
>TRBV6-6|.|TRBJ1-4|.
TGTGCCAGCAGACTAGGGGTTGGTAATGAAAAACTGTTTTTT
CASRLGVGNEKLFF
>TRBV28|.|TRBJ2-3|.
TGTGCCAGCAGTTTAATCGCAGATACGCAGTATTTT
CASSLIADTQYF
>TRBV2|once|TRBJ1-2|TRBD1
TGTGCCAGCACCCGCGGGACAGGGGTCGGCTACACCTTC
CASTRGTGVGYTF
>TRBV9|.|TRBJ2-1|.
TGTGCCAGCAGCCCCAACAGGGCCGCGTACAATGAGCAGTTCTTC
CASSPNRAAYNEQFF
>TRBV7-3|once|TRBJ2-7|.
TGTGCCAGCAGCCCTCCTACCTACGAGCAGTACTTC
CASSPPTYEQYF
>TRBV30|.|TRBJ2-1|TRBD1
TGTGCCTGGAGCCCAGCGACAGGGGTGGCCTACAATGAGCAGTTCTTC
CAWSPATGVAYNEQFF
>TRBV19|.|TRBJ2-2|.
TGTGCCAGTAGTATGGAGGGGTTCGGGGAGCTGTTTTTT
CASSMEGFGELFF
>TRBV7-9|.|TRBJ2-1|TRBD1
TGTGCCAGCAGCTCGGACAGGGGAGGGTCCTACAATGAGCAGTTCTTC
CASSSDRGGSYNEQFF
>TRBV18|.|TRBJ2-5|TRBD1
TGTGCCAGCTCGCTTGGACAGGGGGGACAAGAGACCCAGTACTTC
CASSLGQGGQETQYF
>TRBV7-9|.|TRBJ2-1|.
TGTGCCAGCAGCCATACACTGAGCTCCTACAATGAGCAGTTCTTC
CASSHTLSSYNEQFF
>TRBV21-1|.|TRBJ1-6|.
TGTGCCAGCAGCAAAAGGACGTTATTTCAGGCCCCAAATTCACCCCTCCACTTT
CASSKRTLFQAPNSPLHF
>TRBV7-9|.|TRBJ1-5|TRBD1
TGTGCCAGCAGCGAGGGGACAGGTGGCCAGCCCCAGCATTTT
CASSEGTGGQPQHF
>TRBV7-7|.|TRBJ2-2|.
TGTGCTAGCAGTCGGATTCCCGGGGAGCTGTTTTTT
CASSRIPGELFF
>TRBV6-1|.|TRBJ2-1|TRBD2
TGTGCCAGCAGGGAAGGGAGACTAGCGGAGATCTACAATGAGCAGTTCTTC
CASREGRLAEIYNEQFF
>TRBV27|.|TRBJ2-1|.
TGTGCCAGCAGTTTAGGGGGGAGGCTAGACTACAATGAGCAGTTCTTC
CASSLGGRLDYNEQFF
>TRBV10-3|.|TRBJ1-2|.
TGTGCCATCAGTGGGGCCGAGACAGTCTACACCTTC
CAISGAETVYTF
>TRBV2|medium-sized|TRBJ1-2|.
TGTGCCAGCAGCCTACGGTCAGGGCTATTTAACTATGGCTACACCTTC
CASSLRSGLFNYGYTF
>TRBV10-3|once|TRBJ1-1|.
TGTGCCATCGTGGGACGCCTGAACACTGAAGCTTTCTTT
CAIVGRLNTEAFF
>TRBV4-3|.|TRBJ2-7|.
TGCGCCAGCAGCCAACTCTTTAGGGATGAAATTGAGCAGTACTTC
CASSQLFRDEIEQYF
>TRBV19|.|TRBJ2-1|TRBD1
TGTGCCAGTAGTCCGACAGGGGTCCCCTACAATGAGCAGTTCTTC
CASSPTGVPYNEQFF
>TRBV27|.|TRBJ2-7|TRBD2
TGTGCCAGCAGCGGACTAGCGGGACCCTACGAGCAGTACTTC
CASSGLAGPYEQYF
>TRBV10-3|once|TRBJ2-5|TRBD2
TGTGCCATCAGTGAGGGTAGCGGGACTAAAGAGACCCAGTACTTC
CAISEGSGTKETQYF
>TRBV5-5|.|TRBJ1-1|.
TGTGCCAGCAGCCTTGATTGGGGGTCTAACACTGAAGCTTTCTTT
CASSLDWGSNTEAFF
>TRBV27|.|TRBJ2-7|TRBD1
TGTGCCAGCAGGACGACAGGGGGGAACAACGAGCAGTACTTC
CASRTTGGNNEQYF
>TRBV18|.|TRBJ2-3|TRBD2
TGTGCCAGCTCACCACCGAGCTTAGCGGGAGTGCGAGATACGCAGTATTTT
CASSPPSLAGVRDTQYF
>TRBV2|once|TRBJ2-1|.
TGTGCCAGCAGTGAATGGAATGAGCAGTTCTTC
CASSEWNEQFF
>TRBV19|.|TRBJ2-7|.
TGTGCCAGTAGTATCGCCGAGACAGGATCCTACGAGCAGTACTTC
CASSIAETGSYEQYF
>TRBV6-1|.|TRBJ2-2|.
TGTGCCAGCAGTGAAGGTGGGCTGTTTTTT
CASSEGGLFF
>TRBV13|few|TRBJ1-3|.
TGTGCCAGCACCTTCTATCTGACAGGAGCTGGAAACACCATATATTTT
CASTFYLTGAGNTIYF
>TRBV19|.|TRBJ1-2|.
TGTGCCAGTAGTATTTGGGAACGGAACTATGGCTACACCTTC
CASSIWERNYGYTF
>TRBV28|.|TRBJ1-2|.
TGTGCCAGCAGATATACAGGGATCGGCGGCTACACCTTC
CASRYTGIGGYTF
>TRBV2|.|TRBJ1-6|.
TGTGCCAGCAGGCGGGATACTGGGAGTTCACCCCTCCACTTT
CASRRDTGSSPLHF